Shown below are 20 T cell receptor beta chains from a single sample sequenced in a study of chemoradiotherapy in HPV16-positive cancers (dated by TCRdb to 2021 to 2024). Library preparation used the immunoSEQ multiplex PCR assay. TCRdb took this table from immuneACCESS and kept in-frame rearrangements with V and J called. Such tables lack part of the clones; where checked against another copy, unresolved V genes explain under half of the gap, and the rest is unexplained. A total of some 850 clones appear in this sample, about 75% of them only once. Around 14% of the sample is held by the ten biggest clonotypes. The input for sequencing was tumor tissue, taken from a patient who underwent chemoradiotherapy. The receptors come from a human donor with HPV-associated anogenital cancer.

The CDR3 here is CASSFKSRNTQYF. DNA of the CDR3: TGTGCCAGCAGTTTCAAGTCGCGGAATACGCAGTATTTT. The rearrangement links TRBV5-6 to TRBJ2-3; D uncertain. The CDR3 runs to 13 residues. V dropped 5 bases and J dropped 7 bases, with 14 bases sitting between them. Germline-derived CDR1 and CDR2 are SGHDT and YYEEEE. The full variable domain, its missing parts supplied by reference TRBV5-6 and TRBJ2-3, is DAGVTQSPTHLIKTRGQQVTLRCSPKSGHDTVSWYQQALGQGPQFIFQYYEEEERQRGNFPDRFSGHQFPNYSSELNVNALLLGDSALYLCASSFKSRNTQYFGPGTRLTVL.

The chain recombines TRBV6-5 with TRBJ2-1, with TRBD2 matching 8 bases. The ends lost 7 bases at V and 7 bases at J; junction bases unmatched: 9. The CDR3 has 14 amino acids. Germline-derived CDR1 and CDR2 are MNHEY and SVGAGI. This CDR3 reads CASTPGGAGNEQFF. The CDR3 DNA reads TGTGCCAGCACTCCCGGGGGGGCAGGAAATGAGCAGTTCTTC.

The chain combines TRBV7-6 with TRBJ2-3; 8 positions match TRBD2. The CDR3 contains 20 residues. CDR1 is SGHVS and CDR2 is FNYEAQ in the germline V gene. Trimming took 1 base from V and 5 from J; bases not matched to a gene: 20. This CDR3 reads CASSLGPLPSSGGPQDTQYF. For the CDR3, the DNA is TGTGCCAGCAGCTTAGGTCCCCTACCCTCGTCGGGGGGGCCACAAGATACGCAGTATTTT. Looking up the rest from reference TRBV7-6 and TRBJ2-3 gives the full variable domain: GAGVSQSPRYKVTKRGQDVALRCDPISGHVSLYWYRQALGQGPEFLTYFNYEAQQDKSGLPNDRFSAERPEGSISTLTIQRTEQRDSAMYRCASSLGPLPSSGGPQDTQYFGPGTRLTVL.

This rearrangement joins TRBV10-2 to TRBJ2-3; 14 nucleotides match TRBD2. J lost 5 bases, V lost 5 bases, and 6 bases had no gene match. This CDR3 is 16 amino acids long. CDR1 is WSHSY, CDR2 SAAADI, per germline. CDR3 in DNA: TGCGCCAGCAGTTTTATTGGGACTAGCGGGGGAGATACGCAGTATTTT. Residues: CASSFIGTSGGDTQYF.

The rearrangement joins TRBV6-1 to TRBJ2-7; a weak D match, TRBD1 (6 bases). The CDR3 loop spans 13 amino acids. Germline V lookup: CDR1 MNHNS, CDR2 SASEGT. Trimming took 6 bases from V and 3 from J, leaving 12 bases between them. In nucleotides, the CDR3 is TGTGCCAGCAGATCAAAGGGGGACTACGAGCAGTACTTC. It translates to CASRSKGDYEQYF.

The chain recombines TRBV10-3 with TRBJ2-1, with a weak D call TRBD2 (5 bases). The length of the CDR3 is 12 residues. Looked up from germline, CDR1 is ENHRY and CDR2 is SYGVKD. Trimming stripped 6 bases from V and 5 bases from J, with 8 bases between. CDR3 in amino acids: CAIREDDNEQFF. CDR3 sequence (DNA): TGTGCCATCAGGGAGGACGACAATGAGCAGTTCTTC.

This clone has more than one count but fewer than ten. The J gene is TRBJ1-6, the V gene TRBV7-2; D is ambiguous. Trimming shortened V by 5 bases and J by 6 bases, and 8 bases separated the two germline ends. The germline V gene encodes CDR1 SGHTA and CDR2 FQGNSA. The CDR3 is 13 amino acids. CDR3 nucleotides: TGTGCCAGCAGCACGGGAGCTAATTCACCCCTCCACTTT. This sequence encodes CASSTGANSPLHF.

The V gene is TRBV14, the J gene TRBJ1-6; no clear D. Germline values: CDR1 SGHDN, CDR2 FVKESK. Trimming cost V 1 base and J 9 bases, with 10 bases left between them. CDR3 length equals 14 residues. CDR3 nucleotide sequence: TGTGCCAGCAGCCAAGGTGGCAGTGTTTCACCCCTCCACTTT. Protein sequence: CASSQGGSVSPLHF.

The J gene is TRBJ1-1, the V gene TRBV2; D unresolved. V dropped 1 base and J dropped 7 bases, with 10 bases sitting between them. CDR1 is SNHLY and CDR2 is FYNNEI in the germline V gene. The CDR3 extends over 13 amino acids. DNA for the CDR3: TGTGCCAGCAGTGAAGAGGGTGGGCTTGAAGCTTTCTTT. Protein product: CASSEEGGLEAFF.

CDR3 bases: TGTGCCAGCAGCTTACCCGGACAGGGGGCAGGGACCCAGTACTTC. It encodes CASSLPGQGAGTQYF. The chain has TRBV7-9 and TRBJ2-5, with 11 bases aligning to TRBD1. This CDR3 is built from 15 residues. The junction had 6 bases not matched to a gene; V was cut back by 2 bases and J by 7 bases. Germline V gives CDR1 SEHNR, CDR2 FQNEAQ (reference sequence). The whole variable domain, filled in from reference TRBV7-9 and TRBJ2-5, reads DTGVSQNPRHKITKRGQNVTFRCDPISEHNRLYWYRQTLGQGPEFLTYFQNEAQLEKSRLLSDRFSAERPKGSFSTLEIQRTEQGDSAMYLCASSLPGQGAGTQYFGPGTRLLVL.

The gene calls are TRBV23-1 and TRBJ2-2; D is tentatively TRBD1 or TRBD2 (5 bases each). TRBV23-1 is designated an ORF whose function remains uncertain. The V end was cut by 2 bases, the J end by 4 bases, with 20 bases between. The CDR3 has 18 residues. CDR3 sequence (DNA): TGCGCCAGCAGTCAAGATATCTCACCACCGGGACCCACCGGGGAGCTGTTTTTT. Residues: CASSQDISPPGPTGELFF.

V and J are TRBV7-2 and TRBJ1-6; TRBD1 matches 9 bases. Germline V gives CDR1 SGHTA, CDR2 FQGNSA. The CDR3 loop spans 17 amino acids. J lost 6 bases, V lost 5 bases, and 11 bases had no gene match. CDR3 residues: CASSTKADRGINSPLHF. CDR3 in DNA: TGTGCCAGCAGCACGAAAGCGGACAGGGGAATTAATTCACCCCTCCACTTT.

The V call is TRBV5-4, the J call TRBJ2-3; TRBD1 matches at 8 bases. Germline CDR1 and CDR2: SGHNT and YYREEE (reference sequence). V dropped 4 bases and J dropped 3; count of bases not matched to a gene: 10. This CDR3 contains 16 residues. The CDR3 DNA reads TGTGCCAGCAGCCATGGGACAGGACGAAGAACAGATACGCAGTATTTT. Its protein product is CASSHGTGRRTDTQYF. The full variable domain, completed using reference TRBV5-4 and TRBJ2-3, is ETGVTQSPTHLIKTRGQQVTLRCSSQSGHNTVSWYQQALGQGPQFIFQYYREEENGRGNFPPRFSGLQFPNYSSELNVNALELDDSALYLCASSHGTGRRTDTQYFGPGTRLTVL.

J is TRBJ2-1 and V is TRBV5-1; TRBD1 matches 10 bases. Germline V gene lookup returns CDR1 SGHRS and CDR2 YFSETQ. The CDR3 loop spans 13 amino acids. V shed 0 bases and J 10 bases; nucleotides not matched to a gene: 1. Here the CDR3 reads CASSLGQGAEQFF. The CDR3, as DNA: TGCGCCAGCAGCTTGGGACAGGGGGCCGAGCAGTTCTTC. Combining the CDR3 with reference TRBV5-1 and TRBJ2-1 gives the whole variable domain KAGVTQTPRYLIKTRGQQVTLSCSPISGHRSVSWYQQTPGQGLQFLFEYFSETQRNKGNFPGRFSGRQFSNSRSEMNVSTLELGDSALYLCASSLGQGAEQFFGPGTRLTVL.

This clone was seen a single time. The rearrangement uses TRBV29-1 and TRBJ1-5, with TRBD1 identical over 9 bases. The CDR3 length is 12 residues. Germline-derived CDR1 and CDR2 are SQVTM and ANQGSEA. J was trimmed by 6 bases and V by 6 bases; bases with no gene match: 3. CDR3 in DNA: TGCAGCGTAGGACAGGGGAGTCAGCCCCAGCATTTT. This encodes CSVGQGSQPQHF.

The chain recombines TRBV11-3 with TRBJ2-7; 7 nucleotides align to TRBD2. Trimming removed 5 bases from V and 3 bases from J; junction bases left unmatched: 4. The CDR3 is 13 amino acids. Germline V gene data show CDR1 as SGHNT and CDR2 as YENEEA. The DNA for the CDR3 is TGTGCCAGCAGCACCTGGACTAGCTACGAGCAGTACTTC. This translates into CASSTWTSYEQYF.

J is TRBJ1-1 and V is TRBV5-1; D remains unclear. Germline V gene data show CDR1 as SGHRS and CDR2 as YFSETQ. This CDR3 contains 14 residues. Trimming removed 6 bases from V and 1 base from J, with 13 bases in between. This chain's CDR3 is CASMRALGNTEAFF. For the CDR3, the DNA is TGCGCCAGCATGAGGGCCTTGGGGAACACTGAAGCTTTCTTT.

The chain joins TRBV5-6 to TRBJ2-7, with D possibly being TRBD1 (7 bases). V gave up 6 bases and J gave up 5 bases, with 18 bases separating them. CDR1 SGHDT and CDR2 YYEEEE come from the germline V gene. The CDR3 covers 14 residues. Here the CDR3 reads CASILSGGGNEQYF. The DNA for the CDR3 is TGTGCCAGCATCCTTTCAGGAGGGGGCAACGAGCAGTACTTC. Full variable domain (remainder filled in from reference TRBV5-6 and TRBJ2-7): DAGVTQSPTHLIKTRGQQVTLRCSPKSGHDTVSWYQQALGQGPQFIFQYYEEEERQRGNFPDRFSGHQFPNYSSELNVNALLLGDSALYLCASILSGGGNEQYFGPGTRLTVT.

In this sample, this clone turned up a few times. The genes are TRBV5-4 and TRBJ1-2; D possibly corresponds to TRBD1 (5 bases). The CDR3 sequence is 15 residues long. Trimming shortened V by 1 base and J by 4 bases, and 14 bases separated the two germline ends. The germline V gene has CDR1 SGHNT and CDR2 YYREEE (reference sequence). CDR3 coding DNA: TGTGCCAGCAGCTTGCTTATTGACAGACGCTATGGCTACACCTTC. It encodes CASSLLIDRRYGYTF.

The rearrangement joins TRBV10-3 to TRBJ2-2; perhaps TRBD1 as D (5 bases). Germline CDR1 ENHRY, CDR2 SYGVKD. The CDR3 is 12 amino acids. The ends were cut back, 9 bases at V and 9 bases at J, with 14 bases in the middle. The CDR3 nucleotides are TGTGCCATAGGACAATCATTCCGGGAGCTGTTTTTT. It yields the protein CAIGQSFRELFF.